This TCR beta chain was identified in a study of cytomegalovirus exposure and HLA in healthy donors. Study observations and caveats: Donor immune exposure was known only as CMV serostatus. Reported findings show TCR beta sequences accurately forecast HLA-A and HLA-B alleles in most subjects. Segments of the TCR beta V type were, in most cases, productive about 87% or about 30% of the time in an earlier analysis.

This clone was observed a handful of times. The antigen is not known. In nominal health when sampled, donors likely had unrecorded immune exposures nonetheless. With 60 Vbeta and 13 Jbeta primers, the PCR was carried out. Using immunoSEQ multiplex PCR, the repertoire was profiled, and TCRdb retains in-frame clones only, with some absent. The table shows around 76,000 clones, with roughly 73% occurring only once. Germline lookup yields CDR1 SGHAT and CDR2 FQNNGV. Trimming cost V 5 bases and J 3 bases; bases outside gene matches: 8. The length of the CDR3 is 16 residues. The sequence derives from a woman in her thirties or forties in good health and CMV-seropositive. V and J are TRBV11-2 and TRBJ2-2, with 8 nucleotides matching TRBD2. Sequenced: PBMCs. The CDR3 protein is CASSPIAGSHTGELFF. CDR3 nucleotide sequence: TGTGCCAGCAGCCCCATAGCGGGGTCCCACACCGGGGAGCTGTTTTTT.